This T cell receptor beta chain was documented in a study of blood T cell repertoires in COVID-19. The wider study: The samples span acute and convalescent COVID-19 from the United States, Italy and Spain. From T cells, B-cell-depleted T cells, or PBMCs came the material, which was cDNA or gDNA.

The CDR3 has 15 residues. The ends lost 0 bases at V and 9 bases at J; junction bases unmatched: 7. Germline-derived CDR1 and CDR2 are SGHRS and YFSETQ. Original handling: Amplification of reference gene primers provided the estimated nucleated cell counts. Libraries were prepared by immunoSEQ multiplex PCR; TCRdb keeps only in-frame clonotypes and omits some of them. V, J and clone size reflect that table, while D and trimming were determined from the DNA. The sample lists 55,000 to 70,000 clones; over 70% were seen once. Sequencing input: peripheral blood. The receptor was derived from a man aged 60-69 years with acute or convalescent COVID-19. The chain joins TRBV5-1 to TRBJ2-1, with TRBD2 matching 9 bases. This CDR3 reads CASSLGNSGGTEQFF. CDR3 DNA sequence: TGCGCCAGCAGCTTGGGAAATAGCGGGGGCACTGAGCAGTTCTTC.